This entry lists 11 T cell receptor beta chains sequenced from one sample in a study of immune cell composition in non-small cell lung cancer. Some clones are missing from TCRdb's copy, which holds only in-frame ones; the method was immunoSEQ multiplex PCR. The sample has about 1,900 clones, roughly four fifths seen once. The source material was lung tumor tissue. The receptor source for this set is a human donor with non-small cell lung cancer.

Here the CDR3 DNA reads TGCGCCAGCAGCCAGCCCGGGACTAGCGGGGGGGCCACAGATACGCAGTATTTT. The encoded protein is CASSQPGTSGGATDTQYF. The V and J genes are TRBV4-3 and TRBJ2-3, with TRBD2 matching over 16 bases. This CDR3 is built from 18 residues. Germline V gene lookup returns CDR1 LGHNA and CDR2 YSLEER. Losses at the gene ends were 3 bases for V and 2 bases for J; bases not matched to a gene: 5.

The J gene is TRBJ2-2, the V gene TRBV6-4; perhaps TRBD1 as D (6 bases). The germline V and J ends were trimmed by 6 bases and 3 bases, with 11 bases remaining between them. Germline lookup yields CDR1 MRHNA and CDR2 SNTAGT. This CDR3 is 14 amino acids long. The CDR3 protein is CASSPGQHTGELFF. CDR3 coding DNA: TGTGCCAGCAGCCCGGGACAACACACCGGGGAGCTGTTTTTT.

CDR3 DNA: TGTGCCAGCAGCTTGGGCCAGCAGAACACTGAAGCTTTCTTT. As protein: CASSLGQQNTEAFF. The chain recombines TRBV7-3 with TRBJ1-1; no clear D gene. This CDR3 comprises 14 residues. V gave up 3 bases and J gave up 1 base, with 9 bases separating them. The germline gives CDR1 SGHTA, CDR2 FQGTGA.

The chain carries TRBV6-6 and TRBJ2-7; TRBD2 might be the D (6 bases). With 3 bases removed from V and 2 bases from J, the gap between germline ends came to 14 bases. Per the germline V gene, CDR1 is MNHNY and CDR2 is SVGAGI (reference sequence). The CDR3 is 15 amino acids. The CDR3 loop reads CASSYGGNPPYEQYF. The CDR3 DNA reads as TGTGCCAGCAGTTATGGCGGGAACCCGCCCTACGAGCAGTACTTC.

V gene TRBV5-1 combines with J gene TRBJ2-7; perhaps TRBD2 as D (5 bases). Per the germline V gene, CDR1 is SGHRS and CDR2 is YFSETQ. With 0 bases removed from V and 5 bases from J, the gap between germline ends came to 15 bases. This CDR3 is built from 15 residues. The CDR3 nucleotides are TGCGCCAGCAGCTTGGCGGTTGGAGACTACCACGAGCAGTACTTC. It encodes CASSLAVGDYHEQYF.

This chain links TRBV7-8 with TRBJ1-2; a possible D gene is TRBD1 (5 bases). Germline V gene sequence: CDR1 SGHVS, CDR2 FQNEAQ. Trimming removed 3 bases from V and 3 bases from J, with 14 bases in between. The CDR3 sequence is 15 residues long. CDR3 amino acids: CASSFDKGFYYGYTF. CDR3 DNA sequence: TGTGCCAGCAGCTTTGACAAGGGGTTTTACTATGGCTACACCTTC.

This clone appeared a single time. The V gene is TRBV27, the J gene TRBJ2-5; 7 bases are a match to TRBD2. V was clipped by 8 bases and J by 5 bases; unmatched bases: 8. This CDR3 contains 13 residues. Germline lookup yields CDR1 MNHEY and CDR2 SMNVEV (reference sequence). CDR3 coding DNA: TGTGCCAGCCACCCCGCCGGGGGGGAGACCCAGTACTTC. It codes for CASHPAGGETQYF.

This chain uses TRBV7-3 with TRBJ1-1; maybe TRBD1 (5 bases). The CDR3 is 13 amino acids. V lost 2 bases, J lost 4 bases, and 8 bases lay in between. CDR1 is SGHTA, CDR2 FQGTGA, per germline. In nucleotides, the CDR3 is TGTGCCAGCAGCTTAGGGGGAGGCACTGAAGCTTTCTTT. Translation: CASSLGGGTEAFF.

The genes are TRBV30 and TRBJ1-1, with D perhaps matching TRBD1 (5 bases). Between the trimmed V and J ends, which lost 4 bases and 7 bases, there was a span of 16 bases. There are 13 residues in the CDR3. The germline CDR1 and CDR2 sequences are GTSNPN and SVGIG (reference sequence). The CDR3 bases are TGTGCCTGGAACCGAGCGGGGGAAAGTGAAGCTTTCTTT. It codes for CAWNRAGESEAFF.

This clone has a handful of counts. This chain uses TRBV30 with TRBJ2-1, with D perhaps TRBD1 (6 bases). Germline assignment: CDR1 GTSNPN and CDR2 SVGIG (reference sequence). V dropped 4 bases and J dropped 4 bases, with 14 bases sitting between them. The CDR3 loop spans 14 amino acids. The CDR3 protein is CAWTEADRYNEQFF. The CDR3 DNA sequence: TGTGCCTGGACGGAGGCCGACAGGTACAATGAGCAGTTCTTC.

The DNA for the CDR3 is TGTGCCACGAGGGGGCCTGGGGCCAACGTCCTGACTTTC. Translating gives CATRGPGANVLTF. The chain has TRBV7-3 and TRBJ2-6; TRBD1 agrees at 7 bases. The CDR3 is made up of 13 amino acids. V shed 10 bases and J 2 bases; nucleotides not matched to a gene: 2. Per germline, CDR1 SGHTA and CDR2 FQGTGA.